This is a list of T cell receptor beta chains from one sample in a study of cytomegalovirus exposure and HLA in healthy donors. Clones were read by immunoSEQ multiplex PCR, and TCRdb kept only the in-frame ones, dropping some. Counted here are 150,000 to 200,000 clones, 79% occurring once; the ten biggest clones make up over 2%. The sequencing input was PBMCs. These receptors originate from a woman aged 45 to 65 in good health and CMV-seronegative. CDR3s include the opening cysteine and the closing phenylalanine or tryptophan. A D gene is named only where the DNA matches it firmly. A clone size is listed for some rows: how often the clone was seen (once, few, many), or a class if it is expanded.

d_call clone_size j_call v_call cdr3_aa cdr3_nt
- - TRBJ2-3 TRBV2 CASSITRTDTQYF TGTGCCAGCAGTATTACTCGCACAGATACGCAGTATTTT
TRBD1 - TRBJ1-6 TRBV7-6 CASSLNPVGGQMNSPLHF TGTGCCAGCAGCTTAAACCCCGTAGGGGGACAGATGAATTCACCCCTCCACTTT
TRBD1 - TRBJ1-4 TRBV28 CASSRTGTGREKLFF TGTGCCAGCAGCCGGACCGGGACAGGGCGTGAAAAACTGTTTTTT
TRBD1 - TRBJ1-4 TRBV10-1 CASSESGGQGATNEKLFF TGCGCCAGCAGTGAGAGTGGGGGACAGGGGGCAACTAATGAAAAACTGTTTTTT
- - TRBJ1-3 TRBV6-5 CASSYSTVSSGNTIYF TGTGCCAGCAGTTACTCAACCGTGAGCTCTGGAAACACCATATATTTT
TRBD2 - TRBJ2-3 TRBV6-6 CASSLAGGDTQYF TGTGCCAGCAGCCTAGCGGGAGGGGATACGCAGTATTTT
TRBD1 - TRBJ1-1 TRBV6-6 CASTTGQGRSAFF TGTGCCAGCACCACGGGACAGGGGCGGTCAGCTTTCTTT
TRBD2 - TRBJ2-1 TRBV2 CASSEFLAGNEQFF TGTGCCAGCAGTGAGTTTCTAGCGGGCAATGAGCAGTTCTTC
TRBD2 - TRBJ2-5 TRBV6-5 CASSPTSGSGETQYF TGTGCCAGCAGCCCGACTAGCGGGAGTGGAGAGACCCAGTACTTC
TRBD2 once TRBJ2-5 TRBV29-1 CSVTSGSRMETQYF TGCAGCGTAACTAGCGGGAGTAGGATGGAGACCCAGTACTTC
- - TRBJ1-4 TRBV4-3 CASSTEREKLFF TGCGCCAGCAGCACGGAGAGAGAAAAACTGTTTTTT
TRBD2 once TRBJ2-2 TRBV18 CASSPSGLAGHTGELFF TGTGCCAGCTCACCCTCGGGACTAGCGGGGCACACCGGGGAGCTGTTTTTT
TRBD1 - TRBJ2-7 TRBV27 CASSANRGQDEQYF TGTGCCAGCAGTGCAAACAGGGGGCAGGACGAGCAGTACTTC
- - TRBJ1-5 TRBV28 CASRPGQPASQPQHF TGTGCCAGCAGACCCGGACAGCCAGCGAGTCAGCCCCAGCATTTT